The source of this T cell receptor beta chain is a study of T cell responses to AZD1222 COVID-19 vaccine. Whole-study findings and limits: With dominance at 160-218 and 743-854, vaccine-associated CD4 TCRs spanned spike. Close to half of spike-specific TCRs reportedly recognize unmutated variant regions.

This clone was recorded only once. Its antigen is unidentified. The length of the CDR3 is 16 residues. Germline V gene lookup returns CDR1 KGHSH and CDR2 LQKENI. V trimming: 2 bases; J trimming: 4 bases; junction bases outside the gene matches: 9. TCRdb keeps only in-frame clones here, not all; method: immunoSEQ multiplex PCR. The sample holds over 130,000 clones, about 92% seen once. The receptor was isolated from an adult in good health. Sequenced here: peripheral blood, sampled on day 0 of AZD1222 vaccination. The chain carries TRBV18 and TRBJ1-2; 8 bases align to TRBD1. The CDR3 is CASSPSGQASIYGYTF. In DNA form, the CDR3 reads TGTGCCAGCTCACCATCGGGACAGGCATCAATCTATGGCTACACCTTC.